This is a list of T cell receptor beta chains from one sample in a study of CD8+CD57+ T cells in acquired aplastic anemia. Via MiXCR, TCRdb re-called the reads, giving one row per CDR3 protein. The sample carries over 45,000 distinct CDR3 sequences, about 78% recorded once. The sequenced material came from sorted CD4+, CD8+, or CD8+CD57+ T cells (not recorded which) from PBMCs. The receptors here all came from a human donor in good health, serving as a control. The CDR3 runs from the conserved cysteine through the conserved F or W. The D gene is left open where the match is weak. A row's size may be missing; if present it is once, few, many or a size class.

J	V	D	size	DNA	CDR3
TRBJ1-6	TRBV7-9	NA	few	TGTGCCAGCAGCTTGGAACAGCGGGATTCACCCCTCCACTTT	CASSLEQRDSPLHF
TRBJ2-2	TRBV12-3/TRBV12-4	NA	many	TGTGCCAGCAGCTTTATTCCTCGGGAGCTGTTTTTT	CASSFIPRELFF
TRBJ1-2	TRBV25-1	NA	NA	TGTGCCAGCAGAGAAACAGGGTCGAACTATGGCTACACCTTC	CASRETGSNYGYTF
TRBJ1-1	TRBV20-1	NA	once	TGCAGTGCTGGTAAGGGACAGAACACTGAAGCTTTCTTT	CSAGKGQNTEAFF
TRBJ1-1	TRBV19	NA	once	TGTGCCCCTCGGCCCGGTGGGACTGAAGCTTTCTTT	CAPRPGGTEAFF
TRBJ2-2	TRBV25-1	TRBD1	NA	TGTGCCAGCAGTGAGTTGAAGTTTACAGGGGTGGTCACCGGGGAGCTGTTTTTT	CASSELKFTGVVTGELFF
TRBJ2-3	TRBV19	NA	NA	TGTGCCAGTAGATCATGGGGTCATGGCACGGATACGCAGTATTTT	CASRSWGHGTDTQYF
TRBJ2-5	TRBV24-1	NA	once	TGTGCCACCAGTGATCTAAAGACAGCTCAAGAGACCCAGTACTTC	CATSDLKTAQETQYF
TRBJ2-5	TRBV7-9	NA	NA	TGTGCCAGCAGCTTAGAACAGGACGAGACCCAGTACTTC	CASSLEQDETQYF
TRBJ2-1	TRBV20-1	TRBD1	NA	TGCAGTGCTAACAGGGGCAATGAGCAGTTCTTC	CSANRGNEQFF
TRBJ1-1	TRBV29-1	NA	few	TGCAGCGTTGAAGAAAACACTGAAGCTTTCTTT	CSVEENTEAFF
TRBJ2-3	TRBV10-3	TRBD2	NA	TGTGCCAGCAGTATACTAGCGACTTCCGATACGCAGTATTTT	CASSILATSDTQYF
TRBJ2-3	TRBV25-1	NA	once	TGTGCCAGCAGCTGGGGAGGCACAGATACGCAGTATTTT	CASSWGGTDTQYF
TRBJ1-1	TRBV20-1	NA	NA	TGCAGTGCTAGAATGGGGGCCTCAGCTTTCTTT	CSARMGASAFF
TRBJ2-7	TRBV4-2	TRBD1	NA	TGTGCCAGCAGCCAAGATATCGGACAGGCCAGGGGGCAGTACTTC	CASSQDIGQARGQYF
TRBJ2-1	TRBV20-1	NA	NA	TGCAGTGTTTCACTTGGGGTAGGTGGGAATGAGCAGTTCTTC	CSVSLGVGGNEQFF
TRBJ1-4	TRBV29-1	NA	NA	TGCAGCGTTGGGCGGGGTATTAATGAAAAACTGTTTTTT	CSVGRGINEKLFF
TRBJ1-1	TRBV19	NA	NA	TGTGCCAGTAGCCCCACAGGGTTCGAAGGCGCTGAAGCTTTCTTT	CASSPTGFEGAEAFF
TRBJ2-7	TRBV20-1	NA	medium-sized	TGCAGTGCTAGGCTTCGCCAAGGCGAGCAGTACTTC	CSARLRQGEQYF
TRBJ2-7	TRBV15	NA	medium-sized	TGTGCCACCAGCAGAGATGAGGGAAACGAGCAGTACTTC	CATSRDEGNEQYF
TRBJ1-6	TRBV13	NA	many	TGTGCCAGCAGCTTAGGAGGGGTGAATAATTCACCCCTCCACTTT	CASSLGGVNNSPLHF
TRBJ2-7	TRBV20-1	TRBD2	NA	TGCAGTGGGAGCGGGGGGGCGTACGAGCAGTACTTC	CSGSGGAYEQYF
TRBJ2-1	TRBV24-1	NA	NA	TGTGCCACTCGTTCTAATGAGGACTACAATGAGCAGTTCTTC	CATRSNEDYNEQFF
TRBJ1-2	TRBV10-3	TRBD1	NA	TGTGCCATCAGTCTGACAGGGGTGGGGGATGGCTACACCTTC	CAISLTGVGDGYTF
TRBJ1-6	TRBV29-1	NA	NA	TGCAGCGTTGGGGTTACTCGCGATTCACCCCTCCACTTT	CSVGVTRDSPLHF
TRBJ2-7	TRBV15	TRBD2	NA	TGTGCCACCAGCAGCGGGACTAATTCTGTCTACGAGCAGTACTTC	CATSSGTNSVYEQYF
TRBJ1-1	TRBV2	NA	NA	TGTGCCAGCATGATGAACACTGAAGCTTTCTTT	CASMMNTEAFF
TRBJ1-1	TRBV2	NA	NA	TGTGCCAGCAGTGAAGAACCCAGGGCGGGGAACACTGAAGCTTTCTTT	CASSEEPRAGNTEAFF
TRBJ1-5	TRBV19	NA	NA	TGTGCCAGTAGGGAGCGAAGCAATCAGCCCCAGCATTTT	CASRERSNQPQHF
TRBJ1-5	TRBV2	NA	many	TGTGCCAGCAGTGAGTCGTATAGCAATCAGCCCCAGCATTTT	CASSESYSNQPQHF
TRBJ1-5	TRBV2	TRBD1	NA	TGTGCCAGCAGTAAGGGACAGGGTCAGCCCCAGCATTTT	CASSKGQGQPQHF
TRBJ2-2	TRBV29-1	NA	medium-sized	TGCAGCGTTGAAGGCAAAGGCGGGCTTTATAACACCGGGGAGCTGTTTTTT	CSVEGKGGLYNTGELFF
TRBJ2-7	TRBV5-1	TRBD1	NA	TGCGCCAGCAGCTTGTCCGGGACAGGGCACTACGAGCAGTACTTC	CASSLSGTGHYEQYF
TRBJ1-4	TRBV20-1	NA	NA	TGCAGTGCCTCGGGGGTCGAAAAACTGTTTTTT	CSASGVEKLFF
TRBJ2-7	TRBV3-1	NA	many	TGTGCCAGCAGCCAGGGACGGGGCTACGAGCAGTACTTC	CASSQGRGYEQYF
TRBJ1-1	TRBV28	TRBD1	many	TGTGCCAGCAGAGCAGACAGGGGGGCGTTTGAAGCTTTCTTT	CASRADRGAFEAFF
TRBJ1-6	TRBV20-1	NA	NA	TGCAGTGCTAGAGCAGGTTCTGGGTCACCCCTCCACTTT	CSARAGSGSPLHF
TRBJ2-7	TRBV20-1	TRBD1	NA	TGCAGTCCTAGAGAGGGACAGGGTCTCGGCTACGAGCAGTACTTC	CSPREGQGLGYEQYF
TRBJ2-7	TRBV10-1	TRBD1	NA	TGCGCCAGCAGTGGGGGGACAGGGCCCGTTCCAGACGAGCAGTACTTC	CASSGGTGPVPDEQYF
TRBJ2-1	TRBV15	NA	NA	TGTGCCACCAGAGGAGAATTATACAATGAGCAGTTCTTC	CATRGELYNEQFF
TRBJ1-5	TRBV2	TRBD1	NA	TGTGCCAGCAGAGGACAGGGGAATCAGCCCCAGCATTTT	CASRGQGNQPQHF
TRBJ1-4	TRBV20-1	TRBD1	NA	TGCAGTGCTACCGGGACAGGGGATAATGAAAAACTGTTTTTT	CSATGTGDNEKLFF
TRBJ2-3	TRBV20-1	NA	NA	TGCAGTGCTAGAGATTTCCAGCGTGCTAGCACAGATACGCAGTATTTT	CSARDFQRASTDTQYF
TRBJ1-4	TRBV15	NA	NA	TGTGCCACCAGCAGAGATCGCACGGCATTTAATGAAAAACTGTTTTTT	CATSRDRTAFNEKLFF
TRBJ2-5	TRBV10-3	TRBD1	NA	TGTGCCATCAGCGCCTACTGGGACAGGCGGATCCAAGAGACCCAGTACTTC	CAISAYWDRRIQETQYF
TRBJ2-1	TRBV7-2	NA	once	TGTGCCAGCGGGGGGACTGTTACCAATGAGCAGTTCTTC	CASGGTVTNEQFF
TRBJ1-1	TRBV30	NA	many	TGTGCCTGGAGTGTGGAAGGAAGTACTGAAGCTTTCTTT	CAWSVEGSTEAFF
TRBJ2-3	TRBV3-1	NA	NA	TGTGCCAGCAGCCACCTAAAGGCAGATACGCAGTATTTT	CASSHLKADTQYF
TRBJ1-6	TRBV12-3/TRBV12-4	NA	few	TGTGCCAGCAGTTTCGAGGGGTCTGGTCGTTCACCCCTCCACTTT	CASSFEGSGRSPLHF
TRBJ2-6	TRBV19	TRBD1	NA	TGTGCCAGTAATGGACAGGGCTTCTCTGGGGCCAACGTCCTGACTTTC	CASNGQGFSGANVLTF
TRBJ1-1	TRBV5-4	TRBD1	NA	TGTGCCACCGAGGACAGGGCGGGAAACACTGAAGCTTTCTTT	CATEDRAGNTEAFF
TRBJ1-1	TRBV6-5	NA	NA	TGTGCCAGCAGTTACTCGAGCAAACAACAGAACACTGAAGCTTTCTTT	CASSYSSKQQNTEAFF
TRBJ1-3	TRBV24-1	NA	once	TGTGCCCTCCGGACTTCTGGAAGCACCATATATTTT	CALRTSGSTIYF
TRBJ2-5	TRBV10-3	TRBD1	NA	TGTGCCATCAGCCTCGGACAGGGAGGATTCCAAGAGACCCAGTACTTC	CAISLGQGGFQETQYF
TRBJ2-7	TRBV6-1	TRBD2	many	TGTGCCAGCCGAACACTAGCGGGAGGTACTTACTACGAGCAGTACTTC	CASRTLAGGTYYEQYF
TRBJ1-2	TRBV20-1	NA	NA	TGCAGTGCTCCCCCGGCGGGGCAGGCCTATGGCTACACCTTC	CSAPPAGQAYGYTF
TRBJ2-1	TRBV24-1	TRBD1	NA	TGTGCCACCAGTGCGCACAGGGGAAGGGGCTACAATGAGCAGTTCTTC	CATSAHRGRGYNEQFF
TRBJ2-7	TRBV20-1	TRBD2	few	TGCAGTGCTAGCCGACTAGCGGGAGAGTTCTTC	CSASRLAGEFF
TRBJ2-1	TRBV29-1	NA	NA	TGCAGCGTTGAAACGAGCTCCGCCAATGAGCAGTTCTTC	CSVETSSANEQFF